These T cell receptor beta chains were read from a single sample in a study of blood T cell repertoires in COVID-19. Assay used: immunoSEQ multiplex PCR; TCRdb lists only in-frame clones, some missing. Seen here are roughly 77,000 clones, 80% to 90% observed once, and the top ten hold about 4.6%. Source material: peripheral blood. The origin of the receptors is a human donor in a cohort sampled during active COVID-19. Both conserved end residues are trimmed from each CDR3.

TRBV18	ASSPVLAGETQY
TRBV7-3	ASSLGAGAVRDTQY
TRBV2	ASSAEQGGQPQH
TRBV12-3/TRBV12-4	ASSSSSYNEQF
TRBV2	ASSEERVRSGNEQF
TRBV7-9	ASSFTGNGYT
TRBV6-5	ASSTGTGDYGYT
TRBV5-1	ASSSSGLAGGPGDEQF
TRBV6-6	ASSFDNRDRGGEQY
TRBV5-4	ASSRGVRAKNIQY
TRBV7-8	ASSLGTGSEGETQY
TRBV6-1	ASSETFSYNSPLH
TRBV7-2	ASSLGVAGAYEQY
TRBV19	ASSALAAGKNIQY
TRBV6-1	ASSEGGSYEQY
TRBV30	AWSAGVAGANVLT
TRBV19	ASRTSGSYNEQF
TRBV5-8	ASRTDSASTDTQY
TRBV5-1	ASSLAGGGTGELF
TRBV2	ASSGGRAKETQY
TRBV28	ASSPAGQPQH
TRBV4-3	ASSRSRATDTQY
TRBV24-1	ATSESGQGYYNEQF
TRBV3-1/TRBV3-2	ASKKAGGHSYEQY
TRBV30	AWSRGGSGNTIY
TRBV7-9	ASSRTDLNYGYT
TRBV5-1	ASSLDEHTEAF
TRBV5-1	ASSLKGLAGGFQETQY
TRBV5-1	ASSLGTEETQY
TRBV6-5	ASSPRGSQGEKLF
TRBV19	ASSMFGGDRDEQY
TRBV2	ALPRRREVPETQY
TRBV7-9	ASSSPRGISYEQY
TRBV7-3	ASSPPGVNEQF
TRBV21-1	ASSAETSGGELGNTGELF
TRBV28	ASSTGDQPQH
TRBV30	AWETSGRAFTQF
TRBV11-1	ASSLGQGNGELF
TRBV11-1	ASSLGLEQIYGYT
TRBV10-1	ASSVLAGVPEQF
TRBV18	ASSPVDRRNTEAF
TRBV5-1	ASSQGRASYEQY
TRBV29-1	SVEGSGNTYEQY
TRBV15	ATSRPTAESFNYGYT
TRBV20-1	SASSISDPGKEEQF
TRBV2	AGSSYLSGNTIY
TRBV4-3	ASSRNSGTGSYGYT
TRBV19	ASSPVLVPRRVSIQY
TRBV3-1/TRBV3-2	ASSQDQRRETQY
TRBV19	ASRGGGAYNEQF
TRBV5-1	ASSRGGLAYGETQY